Below, 21 T cell receptor beta chains from the same sample are listed, as sequenced in a study of cytomegalovirus exposure and HLA in healthy donors. PCR primers comprised 60 Vbeta and 13 Jbeta primers. Assay: immunoSEQ multiplex PCR; the TCRdb copy retains only in-frame clones and omits some. The sample consists of roughly 300,000 clones, about nine tenths of them appearing once. The material sequenced was PBMCs. The source is a middle-aged man in good health and CMV-seropositive.

The chain uses TRBV9 and TRBJ2-7; no firm D call. The ends were cut back, 0 bases at V and 6 bases at J, with 10 bases in the middle. Germline CDR1 reads SGDLS; CDR2 reads YYNGEE. The CDR3 runs 13 residues. CDR3 sequence reads: CASSVDGQAEQYF. In DNA form, the CDR3 reads TGTGCCAGCAGCGTAGATGGTCAGGCCGAGCAGTACTTC.

This clone was seen more than once but under ten times. V and J are TRBV28 and TRBJ1-2; possible D gene TRBD1, 6 bases. Germline V lookup: CDR1 MDHEN, CDR2 SYDVKM. This CDR3 is built from 16 residues. Trimming took 6 bases from V and 4 from J, leaving 21 bases between them. In DNA form, the CDR3 reads TGTGCCAGCAGCCCATCTCGGGGACAAAGGGCCTATGGCTACACCTTC. Translated, it gives CASSPSRGQRAYGYTF.

CDR3 loop: CASSETWPQPQHF. CDR3 DNA sequence: TGTGCCAGCAGTGAGACATGGCCCCAGCCCCAGCATTTT. The J gene is TRBJ1-5, the V gene TRBV28; D uncertain. Looked up from germline, CDR1 is MDHEN and CDR2 is SYDVKM. The CDR3 consists of 13 residues. Trimming pared 5 bases from V and 7 bases from J, leaving 12 bases between.

This clone appeared a few times. This chain links TRBV28 with TRBJ2-5; 9 nucleotides agree with TRBD1. The junction had 4 bases not matched to a gene; V was cut back by 4 bases and J by 7 bases. The CDR3 has 13 residues. The germline gives CDR1 MDHEN, CDR2 SYDVKM. The CDR3 DNA is TGTGCCAGCAGTTACAGGGGGCGTGGGACCCAGTACTTC. It translates to CASSYRGRGTQYF.

This chain connects TRBV10-2 to TRBJ1-2, with D tentatively TRBD1 (6 bases). CDR3 length: 13 amino acids. CDR1 and CDR2 from the germline V gene are WSHSY and SAAADI. V dropped 6 bases and J dropped 6 bases, with 14 bases sitting between them. In DNA, the CDR3 is TGCGCCAGCAGGGACGGGACAATTGATGGCTACACCTTC. Translation: CASRDGTIDGYTF.

The rearrangement joins TRBV5-1 to TRBJ2-7; TRBD2 matches at 7 bases. Germline CDR1 is SGHRS and CDR2 is YFSETQ. V shed 4 bases and J 3 bases; nucleotides not matched to a gene: 13. The CDR3 is 16 residues long. This CDR3 reads CASSLNGGDSSYEQYF. The CDR3 region has the DNA TGCGCCAGCAGCCTAAATGGGGGGGATAGTAGCTACGAGCAGTACTTC.

The rearrangement joins TRBV2 to TRBJ1-1; 7 nucleotides match TRBD1. Unmatched junction bases numbered 1, after V lost 2 bases and J lost 1 base. This CDR3 has 14 residues. The V gene's germline CDR1 is SNHLY and CDR2 FYNNEI. The CDR3 sequence: CASSEQGENTEAFF. CDR3 sequence (DNA): TGTGCCAGCAGTGAACAGGGGGAGAACACTGAAGCTTTCTTT.

V gene TRBV28 combines with J gene TRBJ1-1; 7 nucleotides line up with TRBD1. The CDR3 is 14 amino acids. Germline CDR1 MDHEN, CDR2 SYDVKM. The V gene end was trimmed by 7 bases and the J gene end by 2 bases; junction bases not matched to a gene: 7. CDR3 DNA: TGTGCCAGCATGGTAGGGGGCACAAACACTGAAGCTTTCTTT. Protein sequence: CASMVGGTNTEAFF.

This clone was observed once. V gene TRBV30 combines with J gene TRBJ1-1, with 8 nucleotides matching TRBD1. Germline assignment: CDR1 GTSNPN and CDR2 SVGIG (reference sequence). The CDR3 is made up of 14 amino acids. The ends lost 0 bases at V and 1 base at J; junction bases unmatched: 1. In nucleotides, the CDR3 is TGTGCCTGGAGTGTTGGGACAGGGAACACTGAAGCTTTCTTT. Translated: CAWSVGTGNTEAFF.

The chain uses TRBV6-6 and TRBJ2-7; 8 positions agree with TRBD1. The CDR3 is 15 amino acids. The V and J ends lost 4 bases and 1 base, in that order; junction bases with no gene match: 6. The germline CDR1 and CDR2 sequences are MNHNY and SVGAGI (reference sequence). This CDR3 is CASSSTGTGSYEQYF. CDR3 DNA sequence: TGTGCCAGCAGTTCGACCGGGACAGGATCCTACGAGCAGTACTTC.

The chain links TRBV2 to TRBJ2-1; D possibly corresponds to TRBD2 (6 bases). V lost 4 bases and J 7 bases, leaving 17 bases between the germline ends. Germline V lookup: CDR1 SNHLY, CDR2 FYNNEI. CDR3 size: 15 residues. The CDR3 protein is CASSARDFPRNEQFF. In nucleotides, the CDR3 is TGTGCCAGCAGTGCCCGGGACTTTCCTCGGAATGAGCAGTTCTTC.

The V gene is TRBV7-8, the J gene TRBJ1-2; a possible D gene is TRBD1 (6 bases). The CDR3 contains 14 residues. Germline loops: CDR1 SGHVS, CDR2 FQNEAQ. Trimming took 5 bases from V and 0 from J, leaving 10 bases between them. The CDR3 spells CASSPGVTNYGYTF. The CDR3 region has the DNA TGTGCCAGCAGCCCAGGGGTTACTAACTATGGCTACACCTTC.

The chain combines TRBV29-1 with TRBJ2-1, with D maybe TRBD2 (6 bases). The CDR3 is 12 amino acids. Germline lookup yields CDR1 SQVTM and CDR2 ANQGSEA. Trimming removed 3 bases from V and 8 bases from J, with 11 bases in between. The CDR3 DNA follows: TGCAGCGTTGAGGCGGGATTCTATGAGCAGTTCTTC. This translates into CSVEAGFYEQFF.

The V call is TRBV7-3, the J call TRBJ2-1; 14 bases line up with TRBD2. V gave up 5 bases and J gave up 14 bases; unmatched junction bases: 8. CDR3 length equals 14 residues. CDR1 is SGHTA and CDR2 is FQGTGA in the germline V gene. CDR3 protein: CASSKGTSGSSEFF. Here the CDR3 DNA reads TGTGCCAGCAGCAAAGGGACTAGCGGGAGTTCGGAGTTCTTC.

The count of this clone is one. The CDR3 is CASSRQGAESNQPQHF. The DNA for the CDR3 is TGTGCCAGCTCCCGACAGGGGGCTGAAAGCAATCAGCCCCAGCATTTT. V and J are TRBV18 and TRBJ1-5, with 10 nucleotides matching TRBD1. The CDR3 has 16 residues. Trimming at V came to 6 bases and at J to 1 base, leaving 6 bases not matched to a gene. Germline loops: CDR1 KGHSH, CDR2 LQKENI.

Only one count was recorded for this clone. The rearrangement uses TRBV2 and TRBJ2-1, with D unclear. The germline V gene has CDR1 SNHLY and CDR2 FYNNEI. This CDR3 is 14 amino acids long. V lost 7 bases, J lost 8 bases, and 18 bases lay in between. The CDR3 spells CASIRRSNDHEQFF. The CDR3 DNA follows: TGTGCCAGCATACGCAGGTCCAACGACCATGAGCAGTTCTTC.

The chain combines TRBV19 with TRBJ1-5; TRBD1 aligns across 7 bases. V trimming: 1 base; J trimming: 5 bases; junction bases outside the gene matches: 5. This CDR3 is 15 amino acids long. Germline CDR1 is LNHDA and CDR2 is SQIVND (reference sequence). This chain's CDR3 is CASSIAGQSDQPQHF. CDR3 bases: TGTGCCAGTAGTATAGCGGGACAGTCGGATCAGCCCCAGCATTTT.

The V call is TRBV5-1, the J call TRBJ1-2; the D is unclear. V lost 4 bases and J lost 5, with 9 bases in between. The V gene's germline CDR1 is SGHRS and CDR2 YFSETQ. This CDR3 is built from 12 residues. CDR3 region: CASSEDYYGYTF. In DNA form, the CDR3 reads TGCGCCAGCAGCGAGGACTATTATGGCTACACCTTC.

The chain has TRBV5-6 and TRBJ1-2; 7 bases agree with TRBD1. V trimming: 4 bases; J trimming: 4 bases; junction bases outside the gene matches: 4. From germline, CDR1 is SGHDT and CDR2 YYEEEE. CDR3 length: 13 amino acids. The CDR3 is CASSTRQGYGYTF. As DNA, the CDR3 is TGTGCCAGCAGCACACGACAGGGCTATGGCTACACCTTC.

This clone has a handful of counts. The rearrangement uses TRBV4-3 and TRBJ2-1, with a possible D match to TRBD2 (6 bases). Trimming shortened V by 5 bases and J by 0 bases, and 17 bases separated the two germline ends. Germline CDR1 is LGHNA and CDR2 is YSLEER. The CDR3 loop spans 17 amino acids. Here the CDR3 DNA reads TGCGCCAGCAGCGAAGTGCGGGGACCGCACTCCTACAATGAGCAGTTCTTC. This codes for CASSEVRGPHSYNEQFF.

The chain employs TRBV11-2 and TRBJ2-1; 11 bases align to TRBD2. J was trimmed by 1 base and V by 5 bases; bases with no gene match: 10. The CDR3 consists of 18 residues. Germline CDR1 and CDR2: SGHAT and FQNNGV. The CDR3 DNA follows: TGTGCCAGCAGCACCCCCGTAGCGGGAGGGCTTTCCTACAATGAGCAGTTCTTC. It yields the protein CASSTPVAGGLSYNEQFF.